The next 16 T cell receptor beta chains were all read from a single sample in a study of tissue T cells after allogeneic stem cell transplantation. The time point here: mouse harvest day 7 after allogeneic transplant. The graft held 10^6 splenic CD5+ T cells and 10^7 T-cell-depleted bone marrow cells. Sequencing was performed with immunoSEQ multiplex PCR; in TCRdb, only in-frame clones are kept and a portion is missing. The sample lists about 3,800 clones; around 50% were seen once. Sequenced sample: lymph node tissue. The receptor source for this set is a female BALB/c mouse given C57BL/6 T cells with graft-versus-host disease after an allogeneic hematopoietic cell transplant.

A few counts support this clone. Gene names and germline refer to mouse. This chain's CDR3 is CASIPRDRDAEQFF. Partial CDR3 DNA: TGTGCTAGCATCCCCCGGGACAGGGATGCTGAGCAGTTC. The chain uses TRBV29 and TRBJ2-1, with 9 positions matching TRBD1. The read stops 1 residue short of the end of the CDR3; the missing end is completed from the germline J gene. With 7 bases clipped from V and 5 bases from J, the junction kept 6 bases outside the gene matches. Germline V gene sequence: CDR1 MSHET, CDR2 SYDVDS. The length of the CDR3 is 14 residues. The full variable domain, with the rest looked up from reference TRBV29 and TRBJ2-1, is DMKVTQMPRYLIKRMGENVLLECGQDMSHETMYWYRQDPGLGLQLIYISYDVDSNSEGDIPKGYRVSRKKREHFSLILDSAKTNQTSVYFCASIPRDRDAEQFFGPGTRLTVL.

On this clone itself: Germline and genes here are mouse. Coverage ceases 1 residue before the CDR3 finishes, and the germline J gene fills in the end. This chain connects TRBV12-1 to TRBJ2-5; the match to TRBD1 covers 9 bases. This CDR3 contains 13 residues. Germline V gene data show CDR1 as SGHSN and CDR2 as HYEKVE. V lost 3 bases to trimming and J lost 5 bases; unmatched junction nucleotides: 2. CDR3 bases read: TGTGCCAGCTCTTCGGGACAGGGAGACACCCAGTAC. It yields the protein CASSSGQGDTQY. The full CDR3 reads CASSSGQGDTQYF.

Details on this clone: The genes are named according to mouse. The CDR3 end lies 1 residue beyond the end of the read and is filled in from the germline J gene. This chain uses TRBV26 with TRBJ1-4; tentatively, D is TRBD1 (5 bases). V was clipped by 8 bases and J by 0 bases, with 7 bases between them. The CDR3 is 13 residues long. Per germline, CDR1 KGHPV and CDR2 FQNQEV (reference sequence). The CDR3 reads CASVGVSNERLFF. CDR3 DNA (partial): TGTGCCAGCGTAGGGGTTTCCAACGAAAGATTATTT.

As to this clone: Gene names refer to mouse genes. The read halts 1 residue ahead of the CDR3 end, with the missing end drawn from the germline J gene. This sequence joins TRBV13-1 and TRBJ2-7, with D perhaps TRBD1 (6 bases). From germline, CDR1 is NSHNY and CDR2 SYGAGN. The length of the CDR3 is 12 residues. Trimming pared 2 bases from V and 4 bases from J, leaving 7 bases between. CDR3 DNA, as far as it was read: TGTGCCAGCAGTGAGGACAGATATGAACAGTAC. Protein sequence: CASSEDRYEQY. The whole CDR3 region reads CASSEDRYEQYF.

Turning to this clone: Gene labels here are mouse ones. The read ends 1 residue shy of where the CDR3 ends; the end is completed using the germline J gene. The chain employs TRBV3 and TRBJ2-2, with D uncertain. V was cut by 1 base and J by 1 base, with 4 bases left in between. The CDR3 consists of 14 residues. Germline CDR1 SNHLY, CDR2 FYNGKV (reference sequence). The CDR3 reads CASSLDRNTGQLYF. The sequenced CDR3 bases are TGTGCCAGCAGCTTAGACAGAAACACCGGGCAGCTCTAC.

In this sample, this clone turned up a few times. Germline and genes: mouse. Read coverage stops 1 residue before the CDR3 terminus; the germline J gene supplies the remainder. V gene TRBV26 combines with J gene TRBJ1-6, with TRBD1 matching over 9 bases. TRBJ1-6 is noted as an ORF with a role that remains uncertain. CDR3 length equals 14 residues. J lost 7 bases, V lost 4 bases, and 2 bases had no gene match. Germline V gene lookup returns CDR1 KGHPV and CDR2 FQNQEV (reference sequence). CDR3 in amino acids: CASSRTGVNSPLYF. CDR3 bases read: TGTGCCAGCAGTCGGACAGGGGTGAATTCGCCCCTCTAC.

A remark on this clone: Gene labels here are mouse ones. Sequencing ends 1 residue short of the CDR3 end; the germline J gene provides the rest. The V gene is TRBV26, the J gene TRBJ1-2; D ambiguous. Germline CDR1 and CDR2: KGHPV and FQNQEV (reference sequence). This CDR3 has 13 residues. V was clipped by 0 bases and J by 2 bases, with 4 bases between them. Incomplete CDR3 DNA: TGTGCCAGCAGTCTGTCGCAGAACTCCGACTACACC. It specifies CASSLSQNSDYT. The whole CDR3 sequence is CASSLSQNSDYTF.

This clone has a handful of counts. The genes and germline here are from mouse. Other DNA sequences in this specimen translate into the identical CDR3. The sequenced part of the CDR3 DNA is TGTGCAAGCAGCTTGGGGACTGCAAACACAGAAGTCTTC. Amino acids: CASSLGTANTEVF. From start to end, the CDR3 is CASSLGTANTEVFF. This chain joins TRBV16 and TRBJ1-1, with D maybe TRBD1 (5 bases). The read is 1 residue too short to cover the CDR3 end, so that end is filled in from the germline J gene. Germline CDR1 and CDR2: SGHSA and FRNQAP. V lost 3 bases and J lost 0, with 8 bases in between. The CDR3 extends over 14 amino acids.

A remark on this clone: The genes are named according to mouse. Incomplete CDR3 DNA: TGTGCCAGCAGCCAAGAGACGGACACCCAGTAC. It is translated as CASSQETDTQY. The whole CDR3 sequence reads CASSQETDTQYF. V is TRBV5 and J is TRBJ2-5; D gene uncertain. The sequence runs out 1 residue before the end of the CDR3; the remainder is reconstructed from the germline J gene. The CDR3 is 12 amino acids. Germline V lookup: CDR1 LGHNA, CDR2 YNLKQL (reference sequence). V gave up 0 bases and J gave up 6 bases, with 4 bases separating them.

On this clone: Here the gene names and germline are mouse. The read stops 1 residue short of the end of the CDR3; the missing end is completed from the germline J gene. The genes are TRBV3 and TRBJ1-4; 9 bases fit TRBD1. With V trimmed by 3 bases and J by 7 bases, 3 bases remained unmatched. The germline gives CDR1 SNHLY, CDR2 FYNGKV (reference sequence). This CDR3 spans 14 amino acids. The covered CDR3 bases are TGTGCCAGCAGCTTGGGGACAGGGTTCGAAAGATTATTT. It encodes CASSLGTGFERLF. The CDR3 as a whole reads CASSLGTGFERLFF.

With respect to this clone: Mouse germline and gene names are used. The DNA ends 1 residue before the CDR3 does, and the rest of the CDR3 is filled in from the germline J gene. The chain couples TRBV26 to TRBJ1-1; 8 nucleotides align to TRBD1. V was pared by 4 bases and J by 5 bases, with 6 bases of the junction left unmatched. Germline lookup yields CDR1 KGHPV and CDR2 FQNQEV (reference sequence). CDR3 length equals 14 residues. The CDR3 loop reads CASSRGQGGTEVFF. Incomplete CDR3 DNA: TGTGCCAGCAGTCGCGGACAGGGAGGGACAGAAGTCTTC. The whole variable domain, remainder taken from reference TRBV26 and TRBJ1-1, is NSKVIQTPRYLVKGQGQKAKMRCIPEKGHPVVFWYQQNKNNEFKFLINFQNQEVLQQIDMTEKRFSAECPSNSPCSLEIQSSEAGDSALYLCASSRGQGGTEVFFGKGTRLTVV.

As regards this clone: The genes and germline here are from mouse. CDR3 sequence: CASSQDGASAETLYF. CDR3 bases read: TGTGCCAGCAGCCAAGATGGGGCTAGTGCAGAAACGCTGTAT. The gene calls are TRBV2 and TRBJ2-3, with D perhaps being TRBD1 or TRBD2 (5 bases each). Sequencing ends 1 residue short of the CDR3 end; the germline J gene provides the rest. CDR1 is LGHNA, CDR2 YSYQKL, per germline. Trimming cost V 0 bases and J 0 bases, with 7 bases left between them. The CDR3 extends over 15 amino acids.

Sample share makes this clone large (0.1 to 1%). Genes and germline come from the mouse. The observed sequence ends 1 residue before the CDR3 terminus, with the missing tail filled in from the germline J gene. V and J are TRBV16 and TRBJ2-7, with D possibly being TRBD2 (6 bases). V lost 4 bases, J lost 0 bases, and 10 bases lay in between. The germline CDR1 and CDR2 sequences are SGHSA and FRNQAP. CDR3 size: 14 residues. The CDR3 is CASSSLGSSYEQYF. The CDR3 DNA, read in part, is TGTGCAAGCAGCTCCCTGGGGAGCTCCTATGAACAGTAC. Combining the CDR3 with reference TRBV16 and TRBJ2-7 gives the whole variable domain NAGVIQTPRHKVTGKGQEATLWCEPISGHSAVFWYRQTIVQGLEFLTYFRNQAPIDDSGMPKERFSAQMPNQSHSTLKIQSTQPQDSAVYLCASSSLGSSYEQYFGPGTRLTVL.

As regards this clone: These gene names are mouse names. The CDR3 is cut off 1 residue early in the read; its end comes from the germline J gene. The chain carries TRBV13-2 and TRBJ1-6, with D unresolved. TRBJ1-6 is reported as an ORF; its role is uncertain. Germline CDR1 NNHNN, CDR2 SYGAGS (reference sequence). The CDR3 is 13 residues long. V was shortened by 0 bases and J by 7 bases, with 5 bases between the two germline ends. This CDR3 is CASGDAGNSPLYF. The CDR3 bases that were read are TGTGCCAGCGGTGATGCTGGGAATTCGCCCCTCTAC.

On this clone: These gene names are mouse names. The CDR3 end falls 1 residue outside the read, so it is completed with the germline J gene. This chain joins TRBV26 and TRBJ2-7, with 7 bases matching TRBD1. Germline trimming cut 6 bases from V and 0 bases from J; bases unmatched to any gene: 5. Germline values: CDR1 KGHPV, CDR2 FQNQEV (reference sequence). This CDR3 has 14 residues. This CDR3 is CASSRQGTSYEQYF. The CDR3 DNA, read in part, is TGTGCCAGCAGCCGACAGGGAACCTCCTATGAACAGTAC.

With regard to this clone: Germline and genes: mouse. The part of the CDR3 DNA that was read is TGTGCCAGCTCTCCTGGGGGGGCGGGGGACACCCAGTAC. It codes for CASSPGGAGDTQY. The entire CDR3 is CASSPGGAGDTQYF. This chain connects TRBV12-2 to TRBJ2-5, with 10 bases matching TRBD2. The CDR3 end falls 1 residue outside the read, so it is completed with the germline J gene. Trimming cost V 2 bases and J 6 bases; bases outside gene matches: 4. The germline V gene encodes CDR1 SGHLS and CDR2 HYDKME. There are 14 residues in the CDR3.